These T cell receptor beta chains were read from a single sample in a study of CD8+ T cells in alopecia areata. The protocol was immunoSEQ multiplex PCR, while the TCRdb copy is restricted to in-frame clones and leaves out a portion. The profile shows under 350,000 clones, roughly 60% of them singletons. Sample: CD4+ T cells sorted from blood, taken at week 24, from a patient treated with tofacitinib. All receptors derive from a human donor with alopecia areata. Each CDR3 is given with its conserved first and last residue. The order of the fields is CDR3 protein, V gene, J gene.

CASSLGDRVNTEAFF,TRBV5-1,TRBJ1-1
CSVEWTGSRETQYF,TRBV29-1,TRBJ2-5
CASSFGGQYEQYF,TRBV7-9,TRBJ2-7
CASRPTSTDTQYF,TRBV19,TRBJ2-3
CASSHRDTEAFF,TRBV7-2,TRBJ1-1
CSVDPGLNTEAFF,TRBV29-1,TRBJ1-1
CSVAGATPYGYTF,TRBV29-1,TRBJ1-2
CASSDGGTTEAFF,TRBV6-1,TRBJ1-1
CASSPFDRSREQYF,TRBV27,TRBJ2-7
CASSLGVGLAGGSYEQYF,TRBV27,TRBJ2-7
CAWSDQSNQPQHF,TRBV30,TRBJ1-5
CASSSWDGAFF,TRBV28,TRBJ1-1
CASRSSVGFEQYF,TRBV7-2,TRBJ2-7
CASSQDKLSSGKLFF,TRBV4-1,TRBJ1-4
CASSLAGQALNNEQFF,TRBV5-4,TRBJ2-1
CAWNRQDQPQHF,TRBV30,TRBJ1-5
CASSPNLGVGTQYF,TRBV18,TRBJ2-3
CAISESTGGFTDTQYF,TRBV10-3,TRBJ2-3
CASSVAGGGTDTQYF,TRBV9,TRBJ2-3
CATSWRGLGGGYTF,TRBV15,TRBJ1-2
CAWSVRYEAFF,TRBV30,TRBJ1-1
CASSRGEPNTEAFF,TRBV4-2,TRBJ1-1
CAWGILYGYTF,TRBV30,TRBJ1-2
CASSLRGYGYTF,TRBV28,TRBJ1-2
CASSVGGTPSTDTQYF,TRBV9,TRBJ2-3
CASSPGQGTYNEQFF,TRBV4-3,TRBJ2-1
CASSPRAGDYGYTF,TRBV2,TRBJ1-2
CAISLDWNTDTQYF,TRBV10-3,TRBJ2-3
CASSLGTAGGQPYNEQFF,TRBV5-1,TRBJ2-1
CASSVVETQYF,TRBV9,TRBJ2-5
CAWSPGTAAYNEQFF,TRBV30,TRBJ2-1
CASSLFQRGLTDTQYF,TRBV7-2,TRBJ2-3
CASSQDPGASYGYTF,TRBV4-1,TRBJ1-2
CASGLSGLPATNEKLFF,TRBV12-5,TRBJ1-4
CSASRLNGGNTEAFF,TRBV29-1,TRBJ1-1
CAWSRGDEKLFF,TRBV30,TRBJ1-4
CASRANYEQYF,TRBV7-9,TRBJ2-7
CASSLVWDPGSPLHF,TRBV7-2,TRBJ1-6
CASSIQSGELFF,TRBV19,TRBJ2-2
CAISESTGAEKLFF,TRBV10-3,TRBJ1-4
CASSQDLRLRQETQYF,TRBV4-1,TRBJ2-5
CASSRTVVNEKLFF,TRBV18,TRBJ1-4
CASSFSYREVEKLFF,TRBV7-2,TRBJ1-4
CASKDRGNRDNSPLHF,TRBV2,TRBJ1-6
CAWNDRVDYGYTF,TRBV30,TRBJ1-2
CAWRGGGVQQPQHF,TRBV30,TRBJ1-5
CAWSAQRNSNQPQHF,TRBV30,TRBJ1-5
CAWNTGTGLGYTF,TRBV30,TRBJ1-2
CASSQDRGQPQHF,TRBV4-1,TRBJ1-5
CASKSRSRASYEQYF,TRBV28,TRBJ2-7
CASSTRDTPYEQYF,TRBV9,TRBJ2-7
CASRVLIGGRGRAPLHF,TRBV28,TRBJ1-6
CSAGGQGNTEAFF,TRBV29-1,TRBJ1-1
CASSPTRRDEQYF,TRBV6-5,TRBJ2-7
CSVETPGIYTF,TRBV29-1,TRBJ1-2
CSASSVYEQYF,TRBV20-1,TRBJ2-7
CAWSISGAPPKYF,TRBV30,TRBJ2-5